This T cell receptor (beta chain) was observed in a study of blood T cell repertoires in COVID-19. Whole-study context: Collection of acute and convalescent COVID-19 samples took place in the United States, Italy and Spain. T cells, B-cell-depleted T cells, or PBMCs supplied cDNA or gDNA.

Clones were read by immunoSEQ multiplex PCR, and TCRdb kept only the in-frame ones, dropping some. The sample contains under 250,000 clones, over 70% of which appear only once. Researchers sorted participants into cohorts using their self-reported clinical history. Within 2 weeks before study entry, exposed participants met a COVID-19 case. The CDR3 has 17 amino acids. Sequenced input: PBMCs or T cells enriched from blood (not recorded which). The clonotype comes from a woman in her twenties or thirties who had been exposed to COVID-19. This chain connects TRBV21-1 to TRBJ1-3; the table assigns TRBD1, which was not confirmed against the DNA. TRBV21-1 is a documented pseudogene. The CDR3 DNA is TGTGCCAGCAGCAGCCCGGGACAGGGTGACCCTGGAAACACCATATATTTT. Translating it yields CASSSPGQGDPGNTIYF.